This T cell receptor (beta chain) appears in the sequencing data of a study of beta chain features in type 1 diabetes. What was sequenced were expressed TCRB transcripts, since all of the isolated RNA had been reverse transcribed. The assay was immunoSEQ multiplex PCR, and TCRdb's table has in-frame clones only and misses some. The sample holds about 360,000 clones, about 12% seen once. Trimming cost V 5 bases and J 6 bases, with 13 bases left between them. From germline, CDR1 is SGHDT and CDR2 YYEEEE. The CDR3 contains 13 residues. Sample: naive CD4+ T cells from blood. The TCR was taken from a young man in good health. The chain joins TRBV5-6 to TRBJ2-3; tentative D call: TRBD2 (5 bases). The DNA for the CDR3 is TGTGCCAGCAGACCTATACCGGGGGATACGCAGTATTTT. Translated: CASRPIPGDTQYF.